This T cell receptor beta chain was found in a study of blood T cell repertoires in COVID-19. CDR1 LGHNA and CDR2 YSLEER come from the germline V gene. Trimming removed 0 bases from V and 3 bases from J, with 16 bases in between. This CDR3 is 17 amino acids long. Clones were sequenced by immunoSEQ multiplex PCR, and TCRdb holds only the in-frame ones, with some missing. Here the sample spans around 130,000 clones, 75% to 90% being singletons. The specimen was peripheral blood. The J gene is TRBJ2-3, the V gene TRBV4-3, with D maybe TRBD1 (5 bases). This sequence was found in a human donor in a cohort sampled during active COVID-19. The CDR3 is CASSQDRKGKDTDTQYF. The CDR3 nucleotides are TGCGCCAGCAGCCAAGATCGGAAGGGGAAGGATACAGATACGCAGTATTTT.